These 13 T cell receptor beta chains originate from one sample sequenced in a study of T cells expressing NK-cell markers. TCRdb re-called the 5' RACE reads, yielding one record per CDR3 amino acid sequence without DNA. This table holds hundreds of thousands of distinct CDR3 sequences. Sequences were obtained from blood T cells: a sorted CD56 or NKG2C T cell subset, CD4+ or CD8+ T cells, or bulk PBMC T cells (not recorded which). These TCRs come from a woman between 18 and 69 years old in good health.

The chain recombines TRBV27 with TRBJ2-3. The CDR3 totals 14 residues. Germline loops: CDR1 MNHEY, CDR2 SMNVEV (reference sequence). The CDR3 protein is CASSFSRGRDTQYF.

V is TRBV20-1 and J is TRBJ2-1. CDR1 and CDR2 from the germline V gene are DFQATT and SNEGSKA (reference sequence). The CDR3 runs 16 residues. The CDR3 loop is CSARAEWSRSYNEQFF.

The J gene is TRBJ1-1, the V gene TRBV6-6; TCRdb's D gene call, TRBD1, goes unchecked for lack of DNA. Germline values: CDR1 MNHNY, CDR2 SVGAGI (reference sequence). CDR3 length equals 11 residues. CDR3 protein: CASSYDLRGFF.

V gene TRBV21-1 combines with J gene TRBJ2-4. TRBV21-1 represents a pseudogene. CDR3 length: 15 residues. This chain's CDR3 is CASSKARVPKNIQYF.

CDR3 region: CASSAYRGLGNEKLFF. The chain links TRBV28 to TRBJ1-4; TCRdb gives TRBD1 as the D gene, but with no DNA this cannot be confirmed. The germline V gene has CDR1 MDHEN and CDR2 SYDVKM. This CDR3 is 16 amino acids long.

The chain recombines TRBV5-4 with TRBJ1-2; TCRdb picks TRBD1, but there is no DNA to check that call. This CDR3 is 14 amino acids long. Germline CDR1 SGHNT, CDR2 YYREEE (reference sequence). The CDR3 reads CASSPPPGLGGYTF.

The chain recombines TRBV10-3 with TRBJ2-1; TCRdb designates TRBD1, a call that cannot be tested without DNA. The germline CDR1 and CDR2 sequences are ENHRY and SYGVKD. The CDR3 contains 15 residues. CDR3 sequence reads: CAIRGPDGSVNEQFF.

This chain uses TRBV29-1 with TRBJ2-1; TCRdb indicates TRBD2, and absent DNA this call remains unverified. The CDR3 contains 12 residues. Germline V gene data show CDR1 as SQVTM and CDR2 as ANQGSEA. The CDR3 here is CSAAARGNEQFF.

V is TRBV4-3 and J is TRBJ2-5; checking the TCRdb D call of TRBD1 is not possible without DNA. Per the germline V gene, CDR1 is LGHNA and CDR2 is YSLEER. The length of the CDR3 is 16 residues. The CDR3: CASSQEWGAWTETQYF.

The chain carries TRBV7-2 and TRBJ2-1; TCRdb gives TRBD1 as the D gene, but with no DNA this cannot be confirmed. Per the germline V gene, CDR1 is SGHTA and CDR2 is FQGNSA. The CDR3 contains 15 residues. CDR3 sequence reads: CASSSQRALSTEQFF.

The chain uses TRBV12-3 or TRBV12-4 and TRBJ2-5; TCRdb reports TRBD1, a call that lacks DNA to check it against. CDR3 length equals 12 residues. The CDR3 here is CASSVRGETQYF.

The chain has TRBV20-1 and TRBJ2-1; the D gene TCRdb calls, TRBD2, cannot be checked with no DNA. Germline V gene data show CDR1 as DFQATT and CDR2 as SNEGSKA (reference sequence). This CDR3 spans 13 amino acids. CDR3: CSARKGGGDEQFF.

The rearrangement links TRBV20-1 to TRBJ1-1; the D gene TCRdb calls, TRBD1, cannot be checked with no DNA. The CDR3 runs to 13 residues. In germline, CDR1 is DFQATT, CDR2 SNEGSKA (reference sequence). CDR3 in amino acids: CSAEDRVSTEAFF.